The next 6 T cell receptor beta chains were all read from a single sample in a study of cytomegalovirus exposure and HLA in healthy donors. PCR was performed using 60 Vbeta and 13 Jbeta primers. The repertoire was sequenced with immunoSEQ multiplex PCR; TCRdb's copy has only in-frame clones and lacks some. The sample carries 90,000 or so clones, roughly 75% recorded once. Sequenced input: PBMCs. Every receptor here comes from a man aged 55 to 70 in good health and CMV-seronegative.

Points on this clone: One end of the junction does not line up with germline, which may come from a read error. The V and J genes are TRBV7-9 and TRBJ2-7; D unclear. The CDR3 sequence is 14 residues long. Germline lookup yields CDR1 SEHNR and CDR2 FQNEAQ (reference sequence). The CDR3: CSSSLSYGSYEQYF. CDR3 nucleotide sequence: TGTTCCAGCAGCTTGTCCTACGGCTCCTACGAGCAGTACTTC. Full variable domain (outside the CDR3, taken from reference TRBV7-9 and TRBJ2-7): DTGVSQNPRHKITKRGQNVTFRCDPISEHNRLYWYRQTLGQGPEFLTYFQNEAQLEKSRLLSDRFSAERPKGSFSTLEIQRTEQGDSAMYLCSSSLSYGSYEQYFGPGTRLTVT.

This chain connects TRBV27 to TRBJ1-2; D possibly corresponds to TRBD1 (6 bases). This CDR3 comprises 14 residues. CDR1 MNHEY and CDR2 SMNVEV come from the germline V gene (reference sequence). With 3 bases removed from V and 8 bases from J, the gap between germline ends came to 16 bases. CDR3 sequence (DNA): TGTGCCAGCAGTTTCTCCCGTGGGGGCTGGGGCTACACCTTC. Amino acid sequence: CASSFSRGGWGYTF.

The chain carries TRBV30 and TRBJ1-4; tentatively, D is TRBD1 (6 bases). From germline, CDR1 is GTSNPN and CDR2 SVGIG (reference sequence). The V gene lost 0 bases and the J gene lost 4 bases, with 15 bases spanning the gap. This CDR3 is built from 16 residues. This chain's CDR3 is CAWSVLRGQSNEKLFF. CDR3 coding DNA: TGTGCCTGGAGTGTACTGCGCGGACAGAGTAATGAAAAACTGTTTTTT.

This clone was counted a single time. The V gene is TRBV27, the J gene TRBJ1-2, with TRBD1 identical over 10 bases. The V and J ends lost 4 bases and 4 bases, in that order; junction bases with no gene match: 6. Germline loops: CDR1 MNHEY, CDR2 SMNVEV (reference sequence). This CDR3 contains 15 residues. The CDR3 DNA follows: TGTGCCAGCAGTTCGACAGGGGGCTTCGGCTATGGCTACACCTTC. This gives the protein CASSSTGGFGYGYTF.

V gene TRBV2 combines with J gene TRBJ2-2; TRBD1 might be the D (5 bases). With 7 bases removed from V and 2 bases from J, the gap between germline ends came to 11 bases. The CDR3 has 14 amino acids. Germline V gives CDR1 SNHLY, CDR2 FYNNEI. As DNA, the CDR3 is TGTGCCAGCACATGGGGCGTAAACACCGGGGAGCTGTTTTTT. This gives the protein CASTWGVNTGELFF.

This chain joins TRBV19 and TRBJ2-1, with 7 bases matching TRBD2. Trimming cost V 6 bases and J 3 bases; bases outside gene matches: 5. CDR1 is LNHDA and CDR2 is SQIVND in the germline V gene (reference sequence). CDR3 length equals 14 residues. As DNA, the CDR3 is TGTGCCAGTAGCGCACGGGGGGTCTACAATGAGCAGTTCTTC. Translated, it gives CASSARGVYNEQFF.